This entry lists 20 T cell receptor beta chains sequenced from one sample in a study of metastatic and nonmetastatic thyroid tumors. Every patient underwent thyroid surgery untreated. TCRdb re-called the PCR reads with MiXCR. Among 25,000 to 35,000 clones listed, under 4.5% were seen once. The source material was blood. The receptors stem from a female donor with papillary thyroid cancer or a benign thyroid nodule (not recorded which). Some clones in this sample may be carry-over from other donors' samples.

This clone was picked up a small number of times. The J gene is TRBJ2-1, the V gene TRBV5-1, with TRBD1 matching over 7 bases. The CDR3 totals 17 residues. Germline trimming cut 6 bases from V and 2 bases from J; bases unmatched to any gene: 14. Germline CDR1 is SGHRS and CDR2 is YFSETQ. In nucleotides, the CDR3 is TGCGCCAGCACCATTGTTGCCGGACAGGCAGCCTACAATGAGCAGTTCTTC. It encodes CASTIVAGQAAYNEQFF. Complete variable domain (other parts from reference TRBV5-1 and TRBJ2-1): KAGVTQTPRYLIKTRGQQVTLSCSPISGHRSVSWYQQTPGQGLQFLFEYFSETQRNKGNFPGRFSGRQFSNSRSEMNVSTLELGDSALYLCASTIVAGQAAYNEQFFGPGTRLTVL.

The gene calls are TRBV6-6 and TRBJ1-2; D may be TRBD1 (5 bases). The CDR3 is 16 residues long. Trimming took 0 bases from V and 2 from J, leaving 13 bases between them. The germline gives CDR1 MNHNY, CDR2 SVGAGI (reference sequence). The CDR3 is CASSYSRTGGNYGYTF. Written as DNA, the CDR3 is TGTGCCAGCAGTTACTCGAGAACGGGGGGAAACTATGGCTACACCTTC.

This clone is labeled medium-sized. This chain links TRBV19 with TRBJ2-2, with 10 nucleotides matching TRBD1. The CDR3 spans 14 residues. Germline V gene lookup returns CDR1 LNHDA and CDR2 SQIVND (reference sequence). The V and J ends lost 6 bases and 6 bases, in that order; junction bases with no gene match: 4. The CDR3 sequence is CASRGTGVAGELFF. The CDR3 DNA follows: TGTGCCAGTAGGGGGACAGGGGTCGCCGGGGAGCTGTTTTTT.

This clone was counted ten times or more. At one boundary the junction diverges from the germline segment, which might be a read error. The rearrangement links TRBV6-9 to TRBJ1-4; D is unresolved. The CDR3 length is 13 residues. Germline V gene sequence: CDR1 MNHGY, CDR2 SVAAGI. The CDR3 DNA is TGCGCCAGCAGCCGGGCCCCGGGGGAAAAACTGTTTTTT. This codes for CASSRAPGEKLFF.

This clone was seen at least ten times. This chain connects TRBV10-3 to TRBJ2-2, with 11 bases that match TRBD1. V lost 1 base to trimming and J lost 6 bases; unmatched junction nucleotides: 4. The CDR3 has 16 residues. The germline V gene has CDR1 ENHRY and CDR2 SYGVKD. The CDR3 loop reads CAISEYGTGGPGELFF. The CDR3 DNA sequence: TGTGCCATCAGTGAGTACGGGACAGGGGGTCCCGGGGAGCTGTTTTTT.

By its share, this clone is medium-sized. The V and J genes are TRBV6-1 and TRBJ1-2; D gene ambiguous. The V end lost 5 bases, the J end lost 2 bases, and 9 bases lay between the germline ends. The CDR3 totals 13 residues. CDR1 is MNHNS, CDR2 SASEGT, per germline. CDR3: CASSRAGNYGYTF. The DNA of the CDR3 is TGTGCCAGCAGTAGGGCGGGAAACTATGGCTACACCTTC.

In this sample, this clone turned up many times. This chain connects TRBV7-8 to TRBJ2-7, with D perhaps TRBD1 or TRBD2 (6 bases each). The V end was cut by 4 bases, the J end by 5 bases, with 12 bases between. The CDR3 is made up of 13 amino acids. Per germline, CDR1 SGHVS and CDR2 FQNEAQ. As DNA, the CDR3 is TGTGCCAGCAGCTCTACAGGGAGGCACGAGCAGTACTTC. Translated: CASSSTGRHEQYF.

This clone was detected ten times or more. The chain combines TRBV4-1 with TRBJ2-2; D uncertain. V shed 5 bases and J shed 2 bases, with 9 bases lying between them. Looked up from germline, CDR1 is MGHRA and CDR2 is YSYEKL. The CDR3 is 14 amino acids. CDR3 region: CASSDQDNTGELFF. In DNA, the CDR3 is TGCGCCAGCAGCGACCAAGATAACACCGGGGAGCTGTTTTTT.

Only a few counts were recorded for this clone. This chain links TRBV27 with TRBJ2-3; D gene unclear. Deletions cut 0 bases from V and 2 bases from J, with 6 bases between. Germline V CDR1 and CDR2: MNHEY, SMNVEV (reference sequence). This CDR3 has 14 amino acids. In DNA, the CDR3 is TGTGCCAGCAGTTTATCCCAGTCCACAGATACGCAGTATTTT. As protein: CASSLSQSTDTQYF.

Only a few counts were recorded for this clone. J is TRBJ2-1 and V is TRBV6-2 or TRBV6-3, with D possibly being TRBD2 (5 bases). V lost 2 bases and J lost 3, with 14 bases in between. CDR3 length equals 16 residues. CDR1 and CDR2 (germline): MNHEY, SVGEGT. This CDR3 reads CASSYPEYGIYNEQFF. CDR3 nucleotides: TGTGCCAGCAGTTACCCGGAATACGGGATCTACAATGAGCAGTTCTTC.

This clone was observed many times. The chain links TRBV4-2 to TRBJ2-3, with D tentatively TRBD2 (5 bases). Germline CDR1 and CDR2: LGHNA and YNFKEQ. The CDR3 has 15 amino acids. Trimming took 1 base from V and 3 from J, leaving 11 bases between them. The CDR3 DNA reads TGTGCCAGCAGCCAAGGACTACGGGCGACAGATACGCAGTATTTT. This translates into CASSQGLRATDTQYF.

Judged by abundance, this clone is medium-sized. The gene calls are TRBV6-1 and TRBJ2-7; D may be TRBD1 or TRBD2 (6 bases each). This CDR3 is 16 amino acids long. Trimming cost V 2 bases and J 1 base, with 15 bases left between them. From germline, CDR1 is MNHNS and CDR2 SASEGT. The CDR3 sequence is CASSEYLGGFSYEQYF. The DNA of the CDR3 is TGTGCCAGCAGTGAATATTTGGGGGGCTTTTCCTACGAGCAGTACTTC.

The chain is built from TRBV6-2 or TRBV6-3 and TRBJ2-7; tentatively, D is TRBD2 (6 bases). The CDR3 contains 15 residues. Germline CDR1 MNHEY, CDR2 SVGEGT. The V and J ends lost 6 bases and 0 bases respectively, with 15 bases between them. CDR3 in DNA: TGTGCCAGCAGATACAGGACTACGAGCTCCTACGAGCAGTACTTC. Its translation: CASRYRTTSSYEQYF.

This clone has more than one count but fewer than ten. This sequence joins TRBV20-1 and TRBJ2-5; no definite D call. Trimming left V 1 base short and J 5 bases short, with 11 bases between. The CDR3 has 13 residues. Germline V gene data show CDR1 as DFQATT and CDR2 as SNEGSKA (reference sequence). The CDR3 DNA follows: TGCAGTGCTAGAGGGACCCGGGTTGAGACCCAGTACTTC. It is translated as CSARGTRVETQYF.

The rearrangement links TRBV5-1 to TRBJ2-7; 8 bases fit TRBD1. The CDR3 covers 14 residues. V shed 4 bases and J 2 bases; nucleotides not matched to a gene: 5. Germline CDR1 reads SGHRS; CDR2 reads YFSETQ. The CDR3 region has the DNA TGCGCCAGCAGCCTGGACAGGGAGACCTACGAGCAGTACTTC. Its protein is CASSLDRETYEQYF. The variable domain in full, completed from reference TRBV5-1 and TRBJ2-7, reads KAGVTQTPRYLIKTRGQQVTLSCSPISGHRSVSWYQQTPGQGLQFLFEYFSETQRNKGNFPGRFSGRQFSNSRSEMNVSTLELGDSALYLCASSLDRETYEQYFGPGTRLTVT.

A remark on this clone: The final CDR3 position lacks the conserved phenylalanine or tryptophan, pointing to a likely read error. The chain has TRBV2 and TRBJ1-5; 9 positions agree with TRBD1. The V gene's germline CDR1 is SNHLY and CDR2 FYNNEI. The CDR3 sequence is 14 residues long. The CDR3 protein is CASSLDRGNQSQHV. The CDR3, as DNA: TGTGCCAGCAGTCTGGACAGGGGCAATCAGTCCCAGCATGTT.

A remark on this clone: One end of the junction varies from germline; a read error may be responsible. CDR3 protein: CSSSQVGCLSSFSGANVLTF. In DNA form, the CDR3 reads TGCTCCAGCAGCCAAGTAGGTTGTCTGTCTTCCTTCTCTGGGGCCAACGTCCTGACTTTC. The chain uses TRBV4-1 and TRBJ2-6; D is unresolved. The germline V gene encodes CDR1 MGHRA and CDR2 YSYEKL. This CDR3 region has 20 residues.

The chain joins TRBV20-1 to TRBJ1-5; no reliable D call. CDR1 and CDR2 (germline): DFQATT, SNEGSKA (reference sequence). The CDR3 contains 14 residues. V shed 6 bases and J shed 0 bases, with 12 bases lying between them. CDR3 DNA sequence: TGCAGTGCGACCTCCCCGGGTAGCAATCAGCCCCAGCATTTT. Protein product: CSATSPGSNQPQHF.

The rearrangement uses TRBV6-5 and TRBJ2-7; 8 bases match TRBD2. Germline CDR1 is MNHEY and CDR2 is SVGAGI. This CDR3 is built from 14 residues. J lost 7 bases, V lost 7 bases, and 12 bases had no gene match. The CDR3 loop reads CASKFIAGPGEQYF. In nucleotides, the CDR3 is TGTGCCAGCAAGTTCATAGCGGGGCCTGGAGAGCAGTACTTC.

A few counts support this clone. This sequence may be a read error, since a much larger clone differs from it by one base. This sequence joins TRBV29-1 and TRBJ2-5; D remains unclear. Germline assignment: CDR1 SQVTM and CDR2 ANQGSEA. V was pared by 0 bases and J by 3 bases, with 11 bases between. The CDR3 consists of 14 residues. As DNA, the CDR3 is TGCAGCGTTGAAGATCGATGGTCCGAAGAGACCCAGTACTTC. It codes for CSVEDRWSEETQYF.